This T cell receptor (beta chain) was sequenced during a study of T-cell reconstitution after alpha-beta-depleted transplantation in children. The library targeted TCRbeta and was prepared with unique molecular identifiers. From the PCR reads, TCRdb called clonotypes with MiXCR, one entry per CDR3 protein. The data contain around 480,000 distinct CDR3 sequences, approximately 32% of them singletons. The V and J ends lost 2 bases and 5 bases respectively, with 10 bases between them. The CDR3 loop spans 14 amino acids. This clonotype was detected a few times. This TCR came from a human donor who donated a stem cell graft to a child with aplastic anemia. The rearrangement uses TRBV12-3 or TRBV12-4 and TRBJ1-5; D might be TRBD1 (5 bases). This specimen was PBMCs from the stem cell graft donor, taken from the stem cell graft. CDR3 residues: CASSLSRGHQPQHF. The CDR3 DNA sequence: TGTGCCAGCAGTTTATCAAGGGGCCATCAGCCCCAGCATTTT.